Here is one TCR beta chain with its context. What it binds is not known. Trimming took 1 base from V and 1 from J, leaving 8 bases between them. From germline, CDR1 is SGHRS and CDR2 YFSETQ. The length of the CDR3 is 14 residues. The sample is drawn from a study of shared clonotypes between healthy human individuals. Study-level findings and limits: The study found lower generation probabilities in non-shared clonotypes than in those shared by all four donors.

Libraries were prepared by immunoSEQ multiplex PCR; TCRdb keeps only in-frame clonotypes and omits some of them. The sample lists roughly 2.4 million clones, around 95% seen once, with roughly 0.13% in the top ten. This sequence originates from a man aged 18-30 years in good health. Input material: naive CD4+ T cells sorted from blood. The sample's subset: CD45RA+ positively selected. The J gene is TRBJ1-1, the V gene TRBV5-1; possibly TRBD1 for D (5 bases). The CDR3 here is CASSLRQPNTEAFF. In nucleotides, the CDR3 is TGCGCCAGCAGCTTGCGACAGCCGAACACTGAAGCTTTCTTT.